A selection of T cell receptor beta chains follows, all from one sample in a study of blood T cell repertoires in COVID-19. The method was immunoSEQ multiplex PCR; TCRdb's version includes in-frame clones alone and lacks a portion of them. Here the sample spans over 60,000 clones, 85% to 90% being singletons. Sequenced: peripheral blood. These receptors came from an elderly man with acute or convalescent COVID-19. Both conserved end residues are part of each CDR3. The D gene is left open where the match is weak. For some rows the clone size is stated as once, few or many, or as a class when expanded; others skip it.

few,TRBV2,TRBJ1-5,NA,TGTGCCAGCAGAGACTCCGGGACAACGCCCCAGCATTTT,CASRDSGTTPQHF
NA,TRBV6-5,TRBJ1-6,TRBD1,TGTGCCAGCAGGATCGGGACAGAGAATTCACCCCTCCACTTT,CASRIGTENSPLHF
NA,TRBV4-1,TRBJ2-1,TRBD2,TGCGCCAGCAGCCTCCTAGCGGGACGGTCATCCTACAATGAGCAGTTCTTC,CASSLLAGRSSYNEQFF
NA,TRBV27,TRBJ1-1,TRBD1,TGTGCCAGCAGCAGGGACAGGGGACACACTGAAGCTTTCTTT,CASSRDRGHTEAFF
NA,TRBV6-5,TRBJ1-1,NA,TGTGCCAGCAGTTACTCAACTCAACCCACTGAAGCTTTCTTT,CASSYSTQPTEAFF
NA,TRBV19,TRBJ1-5,NA,TGTGCCAGTACCTCGGGCAATCAGCCCCAGCATTTT,CASTSGNQPQHF
NA,TRBV5-1,TRBJ1-2,NA,TGCGCCAGCAGCTTGCACTCCCCCGGAGACTATGGCTACACCTTC,CASSLHSPGDYGYTF
NA,TRBV27,TRBJ2-3,NA,TGTGCCAGCACCTTAACGGCCGGGTACACAGATACGCAGTATTTT,CASTLTAGYTDTQYF
NA,TRBV19,TRBJ2-3,TRBD2,TGTGCCAGTCGAAGCCGCGGCGGGAGGTGGCCAGATACGCAGTATTTT,CASRSRGGRWPDTQYF
NA,TRBV27,TRBJ2-7,TRBD2,TGTGCCAGCAGTTGGGGACTAGCGGGAGGCAAGAACGAGCAGTACTTC,CASSWGLAGGKNEQYF
NA,TRBV18,TRBJ1-1,NA,TGTGCCAGCTCACCACAGGGGCCTTCGAACACTGAAGCTTTCTTT,CASSPQGPSNTEAFF
NA,TRBV7-9,TRBJ2-1,TRBD2,TGTGCCAGCAGCTTAGCTAGCGGGAGGGCTAGCGATGAGCAGTTCTTC,CASSLASGRASDEQFF
NA,TRBV24-1,TRBJ2-2,NA,TGTGCCACCAGGGAAAGGGGTGGCACCGGGGAGCTGTTTTTT,CATRERGGTGELFF
few,TRBV3-1/TRBV3-2,TRBJ2-3,NA,TGTGCCAGCAGCCCTGGAGGCACAGATACGCAGTATTTT,CASSPGGTDTQYF
few,TRBV19,TRBJ2-7,NA,TGTGCCAGTAGTTTGAGCTCCTACGAGCAGTACTTC,CASSLSSYEQYF
NA,TRBV2,TRBJ1-5,TRBD1,TGTGCCAGCAGTGTACAGGGGAGCAATCAGCCCCAGCATTTT,CASSVQGSNQPQHF
NA,TRBV5-1,TRBJ2-7,TRBD1,TGCGCCAGCAGCTTGATGACAGGGCGGGAGCAGTACTTC,CASSLMTGREQYF
NA,TRBV10-3,TRBJ2-3,TRBD2,TGTGCCATCAGTGAGTCGAGCGGACTAGCGGGGAGGAATACGCAGTATTTT,CAISESSGLAGRNTQYF
NA,TRBV5-1,TRBJ1-2,TRBD1,TGCGCCAGCAGCTTCGGACAGGGTTATTTCATGGGCTACACCTTC,CASSFGQGYFMGYTF
NA,TRBV5-4,TRBJ1-2,NA,TGTGCCAGCAGCTTATCGGGTAGGGGCGAAGGCTATGGCTACACCTTC,CASSLSGRGEGYGYTF
NA,TRBV6-5,TRBJ2-7,NA,TGTGCCAGCAGTTACTCGGGAGCCTACGAGCAGTACTTC,CASSYSGAYEQYF
NA,TRBV3-1/TRBV3-2,TRBJ2-2,NA,TGTGCCAGCAGCCAAGATATGGTAACGGGGGAACACCGGGGAGCTGTTTTT,CASSQDMVTGEHRGAVF
NA,TRBV28,TRBJ2-1,NA,TGTGCCAGCAGTTTACGAGTTGCTGAGCAGTTCTTC,CASSLRVAEQFF
few,TRBV9,TRBJ2-3,NA,TGTGCCAGCAGCGTAGGAGGATGGGGGAGGCAGTCCCTTTCCACAGATACGCAGTATTTT,CASSVGGWGRQSLSTDTQYF
NA,TRBV7-2,TRBJ2-5,TRBD2,TGTGCCAGCAGCTTATTTGTCGTAGCGGGCCTCCAAGAGACCCAGTACTTC,CASSLFVVAGLQETQYF
NA,TRBV4-1,TRBJ1-5,NA,TGCGCCAGCAGCCAAGATTTTGAGTTAAATCAGCCCCAGCATTTT,CASSQDFELNQPQHF
NA,TRBV5-4,TRBJ1-6,NA,TGTGCCAGCAACTCAAGGGGCTCCTATAATTCACCCCTCCACTTT,CASNSRGSYNSPLHF
NA,TRBV2,TRBJ1-1,NA,TGTGCCAGCATTCGGAGGAGTCTCAGACAAAACACTGAAGCTTTCTTT,CASIRRSLRQNTEAFF
NA,TRBV6-5,TRBJ1-5,TRBD1,TGTGCCAGCGAGGGGACAGGGTGGAGCAATCAGCCCCAGCATTTT,CASEGTGWSNQPQHF
NA,TRBV30,TRBJ2-2,TRBD2,TGTGCCTTTTCCGGCCTGGGAGGGTACACCGGGGAGCTGTTTTTT,CAFSGLGGYTGELFF
NA,TRBV28,TRBJ1-2,NA,TGTGCCAGCAGTCCCCCCCAGCAGTCAAGGAGACACTATGGCTACACCTTC,CASSPPQQSRRHYGYTF
NA,TRBV7-9,TRBJ1-2,TRBD1,TGTGCCAGCAGCCGGACAGGGGGCAAGGATGGCTACACCTTC,CASSRTGGKDGYTF
few,TRBV10-1,TRBJ2-1,TRBD2,TGCGCCAGCAGCTCGACTAGCGGGAGGGTTGAGCAGTTCTTC,CASSSTSGRVEQFF
NA,TRBV13,TRBJ2-3,NA,TGTGCCAGCAGCTTCAGGAGGGGATCTAGCACAGATACGCAGTATTTT,CASSFRRGSSTDTQYF
NA,TRBV9,TRBJ1-4,TRBD1,TGTGCCAGCAGCCTCAGGACAGGGGGCGACGAAAAACTGTTTTTT,CASSLRTGGDEKLFF
once,TRBV12-3/TRBV12-4,TRBJ1-2,TRBD1,TGTGCCAGCAGTCTGGACAGGGCAGGAGGCTACACCTTC,CASSLDRAGGYTF
NA,TRBV15,TRBJ2-1,TRBD2,TGTGCCACCAGCAGAGGGGCGGGAGGGATCGCGAATGAGCAGTTCTTC,CATSRGAGGIANEQFF
NA,TRBV20-1,TRBJ1-1,TRBD1,TGCAGTGCTAGTCCCGGGACAGGGGGCACTGAAGCTTTCTTT,CSASPGTGGTEAFF
NA,TRBV10-1,TRBJ1-1,NA,TGCGCCAGCAGCGGAAAAGGAGCTACTGAAGCTTTCTTT,CASSGKGATEAFF
NA,TRBV4-1,TRBJ2-7,TRBD1,TGCGCCAGCAGCCAAGTACGGGACAGGGCCGAGCAGTACTTC,CASSQVRDRAEQYF
NA,TRBV5-1,TRBJ2-7,TRBD1,TGCGCCAGCAGCATCGGACAGGGGGCTTACGAGCAGTACTTC,CASSIGQGAYEQYF
few,TRBV7-9,TRBJ1-3,NA,TGTGCCAGCACCCGAACGGGAGACACCATATATTTT,CASTRTGDTIYF
NA,TRBV27,TRBJ2-3,TRBD2,TGTGCCAGCAGTCCCCTAGCGGGAGCCCCAGATACGCAGTATTTT,CASSPLAGAPDTQYF
few,TRBV2,TRBJ1-5,NA,TGTGCCAGCAGTGAAGGGGAGGGCGGACAGCCCCAGCATTTT,CASSEGEGGQPQHF
NA,TRBV7-9,TRBJ2-5,NA,TGTGCCAGCAGCCCCCTCGGGGGAGAGACCCAGTACTTC,CASSPLGGETQYF
NA,TRBV7-9,TRBJ1-6,NA,TGTGCCAGCAGCTTAGGCAGTTGGAGATCGAATTCACCCCTCCACTTT,CASSLGSWRSNSPLHF
NA,TRBV5-4,TRBJ2-3,NA,TGTGCCAGCAGCCCCGACGGGAGCACAGATACGCAGTATTTT,CASSPDGSTDTQYF
NA,TRBV30,TRBJ2-4,TRBD1,TGTGCCTGGAGCTGGACAGGGGCAGCCAAAAACATTCAGTACTTC,CAWSWTGAAKNIQYF
NA,TRBV19,TRBJ1-1,NA,TGTGCCAGTAGTATCGGACTGGAGGGGACTGAAGCTTTCTTT,CASSIGLEGTEAFF
NA,TRBV6-5,TRBJ1-1,NA,TGTGCCAGCAAACGCCGGGACACTGAAGCTTTCTTT,CASKRRDTEAFF
NA,TRBV18,TRBJ2-3,TRBD2,TGTGCCAGCTCACGCAGTAGCGGGAACACAGATACGCAGTATTTT,CASSRSSGNTDTQYF
once,TRBV7-9,TRBJ2-3,NA,TGTGCCAGCAGCTTAGGTCTAACAAGCGCGGGGACAGATACGCAGTATTTT,CASSLGLTSAGTDTQYF
NA,TRBV11-3,TRBJ2-7,TRBD1,TGTGCCAGCAGCTTTGGACAGGGGTTAAGAGGCGAGCAGTACTTC,CASSFGQGLRGEQYF
NA,TRBV4-2,TRBJ1-1,NA,TGTGCCAGCAGCCAAGAAGGGACCGTCGGGGGTACTGAAGCTTTCTTT,CASSQEGTVGGTEAFF
NA,TRBV30,TRBJ2-7,TRBD2,TGTGCCTGGAGTGTGACTAGCGCGCGAACCTACGAGCAGTACTTC,CAWSVTSARTYEQYF
NA,TRBV3-1/TRBV3-2,TRBJ1-4,NA,TGTGCCAGCAGCCAATCACCGGGGATTGGGGCTAATGAAAAACTGTTTTTT,CASSQSPGIGANEKLFF
NA,TRBV19,TRBJ1-4,NA,TGTGCCAGTAGTCCCTCCAGGGGTAGTGTTAATGAAAAACTGTTTTTT,CASSPSRGSVNEKLFF
NA,TRBV6-5,TRBJ1-5,NA,TGTGCCACCCGACAAACCTATAGCAATCAGCCCCAGCATTTT,CATRQTYSNQPQHF